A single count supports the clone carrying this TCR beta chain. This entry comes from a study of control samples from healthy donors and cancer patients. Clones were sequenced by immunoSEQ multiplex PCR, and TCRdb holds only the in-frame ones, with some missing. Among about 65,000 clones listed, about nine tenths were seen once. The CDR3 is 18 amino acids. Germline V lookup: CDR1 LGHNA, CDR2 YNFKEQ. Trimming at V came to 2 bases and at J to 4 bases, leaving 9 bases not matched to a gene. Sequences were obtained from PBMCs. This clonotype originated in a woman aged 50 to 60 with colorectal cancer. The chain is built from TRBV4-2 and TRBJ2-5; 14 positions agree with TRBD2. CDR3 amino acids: CASSQRGLAGVKGETQYF. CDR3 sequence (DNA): TGTGCCAGCAGCCAAAGGGGACTAGCGGGAGTGAAGGGAGAGACCCAGTACTTC.